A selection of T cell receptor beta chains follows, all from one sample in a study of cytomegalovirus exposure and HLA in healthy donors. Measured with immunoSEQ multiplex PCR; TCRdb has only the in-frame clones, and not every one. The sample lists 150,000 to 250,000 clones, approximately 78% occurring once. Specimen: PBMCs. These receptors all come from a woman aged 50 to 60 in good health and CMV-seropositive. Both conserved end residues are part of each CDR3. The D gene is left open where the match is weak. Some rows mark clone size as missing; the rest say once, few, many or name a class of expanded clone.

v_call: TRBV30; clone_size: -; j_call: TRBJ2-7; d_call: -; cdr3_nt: TGTGCCTGGAAGATCGGCTACGAGCAGTACTTC; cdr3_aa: CAWKIGYEQYF
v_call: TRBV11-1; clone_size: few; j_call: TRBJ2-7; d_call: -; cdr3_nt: TGTGCCAGCAGCCCCCTCGGCCCGGGGGAGCAGTACTTC; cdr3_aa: CASSPLGPGEQYF
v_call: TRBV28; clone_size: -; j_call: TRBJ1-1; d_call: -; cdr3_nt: TGTGCCAGCCTAGACAGATCGAACACTGAAGCTTTCTTT; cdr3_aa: CASLDRSNTEAFF
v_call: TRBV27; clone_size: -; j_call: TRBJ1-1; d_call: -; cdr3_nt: TGTGCCAGCGCAGACTCAGGGACTGAAGCTTTCTTT; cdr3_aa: CASADSGTEAFF
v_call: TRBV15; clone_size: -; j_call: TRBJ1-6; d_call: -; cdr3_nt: TGTGCCACCAGCAGAGGGGGGGGCAGTAATTCACCCCTCCACTTT; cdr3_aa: CATSRGGGSNSPLHF
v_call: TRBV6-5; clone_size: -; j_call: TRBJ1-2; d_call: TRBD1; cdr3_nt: TGTGCCAGCAGTTACGGCAGGGGGCGAGGCTACACCTTC; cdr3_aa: CASSYGRGRGYTF
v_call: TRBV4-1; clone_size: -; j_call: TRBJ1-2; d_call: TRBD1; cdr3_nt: TGCGCCAGCAGCCAACCTCCGGGACAGGTGTTATTGAGCTATGGCTACACCTTC; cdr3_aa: CASSQPPGQVLLSYGYTF
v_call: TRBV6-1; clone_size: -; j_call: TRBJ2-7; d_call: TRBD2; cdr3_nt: TGTGCCAGCACCGTCATTAGCGGGAGCTCCTACGAGCAGTACTTC; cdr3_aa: CASTVISGSSYEQYF
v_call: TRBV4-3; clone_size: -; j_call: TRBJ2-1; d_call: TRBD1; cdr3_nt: TGCGCCAGCAGCCAAGACCGAGAGGACAGGGGGGGTCACAATGAGCAGTTCTTC; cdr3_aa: CASSQDREDRGGHNEQFF
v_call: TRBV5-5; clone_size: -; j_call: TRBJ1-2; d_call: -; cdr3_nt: TGTGCCAGCAGCTCGACGGGGGGGTACTATGGCTACACCTTC; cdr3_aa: CASSSTGGYYGYTF
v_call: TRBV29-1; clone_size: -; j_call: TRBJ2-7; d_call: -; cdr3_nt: TGCAGCGTTTCTGGGAGGTCCTACGAGCAGTACTTC; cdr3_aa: CSVSGRSYEQYF
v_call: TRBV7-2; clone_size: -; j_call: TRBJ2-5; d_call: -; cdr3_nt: TGTGCCAGCAGCTCGTACCAAGAGACCCAGTACTTC; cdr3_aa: CASSSYQETQYF
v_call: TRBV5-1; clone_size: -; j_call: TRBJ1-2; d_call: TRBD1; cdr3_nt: TGCGCCAGCAGCAAAGACAGGGCTGATAACTATGGCTACACCTTC; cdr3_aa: CASSKDRADNYGYTF
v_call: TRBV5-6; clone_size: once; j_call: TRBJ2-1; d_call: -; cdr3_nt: TGTGCCAGCAGCTTGGGGACACCTTCCTACAATGAGCAGTTCTTC; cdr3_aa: CASSLGTPSYNEQFF
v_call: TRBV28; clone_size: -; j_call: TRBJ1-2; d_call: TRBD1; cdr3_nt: TGTGCCAGCAGTTTTGCCCAGGGGGACTATGGCTACACCTTC; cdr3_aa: CASSFAQGDYGYTF
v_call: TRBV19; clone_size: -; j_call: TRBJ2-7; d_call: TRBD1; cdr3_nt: TGTGCCAGTCAGGGGGCATCCTACGAGCAGTACTTC; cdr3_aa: CASQGASYEQYF
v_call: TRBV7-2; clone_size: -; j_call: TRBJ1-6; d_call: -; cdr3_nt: TGTGCCAGCAGCCGTAGCGGGGGGCGCATTTCACCCCTCCACTTT; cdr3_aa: CASSRSGGRISPLHF
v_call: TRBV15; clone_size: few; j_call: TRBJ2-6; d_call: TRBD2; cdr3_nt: TGTGCCACCAGCAGGACTAGCGGGGGGGAGGGGGCCAACGTCCTGACTTTC; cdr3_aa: CATSRTSGGEGANVLTF
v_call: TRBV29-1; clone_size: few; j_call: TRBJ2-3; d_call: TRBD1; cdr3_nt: TGCAGCGTGGACAGGGGTACAGATACGCAGTATTTT; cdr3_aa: CSVDRGTDTQYF
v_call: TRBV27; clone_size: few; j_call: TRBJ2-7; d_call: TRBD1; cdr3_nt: TGTGCCAGCAGCCCACAGGGGCTAGGGGAGCAGTACTTC; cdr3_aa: CASSPQGLGEQYF
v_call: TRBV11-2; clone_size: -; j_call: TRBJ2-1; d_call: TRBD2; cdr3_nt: TGTGCCAGCAGCTTCGGCGGCGGGAGGGCCGGAAATGAGCAGTTCTTC; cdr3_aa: CASSFGGGRAGNEQFF
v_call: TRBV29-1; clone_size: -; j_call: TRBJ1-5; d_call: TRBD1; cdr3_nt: TGCAGCGTAGCCCTGACAGGGGCCGGCAATCAGCCCCAGCATTTT; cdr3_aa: CSVALTGAGNQPQHF
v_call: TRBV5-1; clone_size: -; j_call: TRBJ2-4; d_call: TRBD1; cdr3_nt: TGCGCCAGCAGCATAGGGGGGGACAGGGGGAAGCAAAACATTCAGTACTTC; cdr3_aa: CASSIGGDRGKQNIQYF
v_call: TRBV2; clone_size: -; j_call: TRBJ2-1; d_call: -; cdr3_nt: TGTGCCAGCAGTGGGGGGGTGAAGCGGGAGCAGTTCTTC; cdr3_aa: CASSGGVKREQFF
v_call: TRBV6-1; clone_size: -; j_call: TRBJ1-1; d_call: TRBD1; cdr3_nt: TGTGCCAGCAGTGCCCAGCTGGGACAGGGCCTCTTT; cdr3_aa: CASSAQLGQGLF
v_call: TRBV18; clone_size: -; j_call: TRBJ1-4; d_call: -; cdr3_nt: TGTGCCAGCTCACCGGAGGGAGTTTCAGGAACTAATGAAAAACTGTTTTTT; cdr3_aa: CASSPEGVSGTNEKLFF
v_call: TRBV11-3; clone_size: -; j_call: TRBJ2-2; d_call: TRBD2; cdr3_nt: TGTGCCAGCAGCTTAGAGGCCGGGACTAGCGGGCACACCGGGGAGCTGTTTTTT; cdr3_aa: CASSLEAGTSGHTGELFF
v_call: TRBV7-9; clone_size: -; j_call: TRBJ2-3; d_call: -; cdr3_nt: TGTGCCAGCAGCTTATGGTCCAGCGATCTACCAGATACACAGTATTTT; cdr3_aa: CASSLWSSDLPDTQYF
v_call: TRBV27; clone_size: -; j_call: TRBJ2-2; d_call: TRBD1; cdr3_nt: TGTGCCAGCAGTTTAAGGTCCAGGGGGCCGACCGGGGAGCTGTTTTTT; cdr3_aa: CASSLRSRGPTGELFF